This passage covers 22 T cell receptor beta chains from one sample sequenced in a study of cytomegalovirus exposure and HLA in healthy donors. Amplification used 60 Vbeta primers and 13 Jbeta primers. TCRdb's copy holds only in-frame clones and misses some; the assay was immunoSEQ multiplex PCR. Of about 160,000 clones in the sample, roughly 80% were seen once. The sequenced sample consisted of PBMCs. Every receptor here comes from a woman in her forties in good health and CMV-seronegative.

This rearrangement joins TRBV2 to TRBJ2-1; TRBD1 matches 10 bases. CDR1 SNHLY and CDR2 FYNNEI come from the germline V gene. This CDR3 contains 16 residues. The V gene end was trimmed by 4 bases and the J gene end by 5 bases; junction bases not matched to a gene: 8. CDR3 sequence (DNA): TGTGCCAGCAGTGCATCCCGGGACAGGGGTCACAATGAGCAGTTCTTC. Residues: CASSASRDRGHNEQFF.

CDR3 sequence reads: CTSSQRDKNTGELFF. The CDR3 coding sequence is TGCACCAGCAGCCAGAGGGACAAGAACACCGGGGAGCTGTTTTTT. The chain is built from TRBV1 and TRBJ2-2; no check of the table's D call, TRBD1, against the DNA was made. TRBV1 is listed as a pseudogene. CDR3 length: 15 residues.

The V gene is TRBV5-4, the J gene TRBJ2-1; D gene ambiguous. The V end was cut by 0 bases, the J end by 2 bases, with 9 bases between. The germline V gene encodes CDR1 SGHNT and CDR2 YYREEE (reference sequence). The CDR3 totals 15 residues. The CDR3 loop is CASSLVSRAYNEQFF. DNA for the CDR3: TGTGCCAGCAGCTTGGTTTCCCGCGCCTACAATGAGCAGTTCTTC.

The chain recombines TRBV7-9 with TRBJ2-1; weak D call: TRBD2 (5 bases). V was trimmed by 9 bases and J by 8 bases, leaving 17 bases between them. Looked up from germline, CDR1 is SEHNR and CDR2 is FQNEAQ (reference sequence). The CDR3 runs to 13 residues. The CDR3 DNA reads TGTGCCAGTGGAGTCTCGGGGTGGTATGAGCAGTTCTTC. It is translated as CASGVSGWYEQFF.

This chain links TRBV6-6 with TRBJ2-3, with TRBD2 as a possible D gene (7 bases). CDR3 size: 13 residues. V lost 7 bases, J lost 4 bases, and 12 bases lay in between. Per germline, CDR1 MNHNY and CDR2 SVGAGI (reference sequence). The CDR3 region has the DNA TGTGCCAGCATGGGAGGGGGGGCAGATACGCAGTATTTT. This encodes CASMGGGADTQYF.

This clone was detected once. The V and J genes are TRBV4-2 and TRBJ1-4, with a weak D call TRBD1 (5 bases). With 7 bases removed from V and 4 bases from J, the gap between germline ends came to 22 bases. CDR1 and CDR2 from the germline V gene are LGHNA and YNFKEQ. This CDR3 region has 17 residues. CDR3 sequence (DNA): TGTGCCAGCACCCCAAAATCCCGTGGGGCAGATAATGAAAAACTGTTTTTT. Protein: CASTPKSRGADNEKLFF.

This chain's CDR3 is CASSPGQYTDTQYF. The CDR3 DNA reads as TGTGCCAGCAGCCCGGGACAGTACACAGATACGCAGTATTTT. The rearrangement uses TRBV5-4 and TRBJ2-3, with 7 bases that match TRBD1. Per germline, CDR1 SGHNT and CDR2 YYREEE (reference sequence). After removal of 4 bases from V and 2 bases from J, the junction contained 4 bases not matched to a gene. The CDR3 totals 14 residues.

The count of this clone is one. The V gene is TRBV5-1, the J gene TRBJ2-3, with 10 bases lining up with TRBD1. Germline V gives CDR1 SGHRS, CDR2 YFSETQ. This CDR3 contains 14 residues. J gave up 7 bases and V 0 bases, and 2 bases lay outside the gene matches. CDR3 in amino acids: CASSLAGQGYTQYF. The CDR3 DNA is TGCGCCAGCAGCTTGGCGGGACAGGGGTATACGCAGTATTTT. Full variable domain (outside the CDR3, taken from reference TRBV5-1 and TRBJ2-3): KAGVTQTPRYLIKTRGQQVTLSCSPISGHRSVSWYQQTPGQGLQFLFEYFSETQRNKGNFPGRFSGRQFSNSRSEMNVSTLELGDSALYLCASSLAGQGYTQYFGPGTRLTVL.

This chain joins TRBV6-4 and TRBJ1-1; the match to TRBD1 covers 8 bases. Losses at the gene ends were 7 bases for V and 4 bases for J; bases not matched to a gene: 17. The CDR3 sequence is 17 residues long. The V gene's germline CDR1 is MRHNA and CDR2 SNTAGT. Written as DNA, the CDR3 is TGTGCCAGCAAAAAGGTTGCGGGACAGGCCAGGGGCACTGAAGCTTTCTTT. Amino acids: CASKKVAGQARGTEAFF.

The chain has TRBV11-3 and TRBJ2-7; D is undetermined. Germline V gene lookup returns CDR1 SGHNT and CDR2 YENEEA. The CDR3 consists of 12 residues. The ends were cut back, 2 bases at V and 6 bases at J, with 8 bases in the middle. As DNA, the CDR3 is TGTGCCAGCAGCTTATTCGTGGCCGAGCAGTACTTC. Its protein is CASSLFVAEQYF.

J is TRBJ2-6 and V is TRBV9; 7 bases are shared with TRBD1. The V segment lost 4 bases and the J segment 0 bases; nucleotides outside the gene matches: 10. The CDR3 runs 18 residues. CDR1 is SGDLS and CDR2 is YYNGEE in the germline V gene. CDR3 DNA sequence: TGTGCCAGCAGCACTCACAGGGGATTTGGCTCTGGGGCCAACGTCCTGACTTTC. Translated, it gives CASSTHRGFGSGANVLTF.

J is TRBJ2-7 and V is TRBV7-2, with 7 positions matching TRBD1. The V gene's germline CDR1 is SGHTA and CDR2 FQGNSA. The CDR3 loop spans 17 amino acids. V lost 2 bases, J lost 8 bases, and 18 bases stayed unmatched. CDR3 bases: TGTGCCAGCAGCTTACATTCCGGGACAGTCGCGGCCGAGAAGCAGTACTTC. Amino acid sequence: CASSLHSGTVAAEKQYF.

The V and J genes are TRBV6-6 and TRBJ1-5, with 8 bases lining up with TRBD1. The germline V gene encodes CDR1 MNHNY and CDR2 SVGAGI (reference sequence). The CDR3 is 15 residues long. Trimming removed 0 bases from V and 5 bases from J; junction bases left unmatched: 3. CDR3 in DNA: TGTGCCAGCAGTTACTCTCTGACAGGGGATCAGCCCCAGCATTTT. Translation: CASSYSLTGDQPQHF.

The rearrangement uses TRBV7-3 and TRBJ1-2; D perhaps matches TRBD1 (6 bases). V dropped 5 bases and J dropped 7 bases, with 8 bases sitting between them. This CDR3 contains 11 residues. Germline CDR1 SGHTA, CDR2 FQGTGA. CDR3 DNA: TGTGCCAGCAGCGAAGGGGGTGGCTACACCTTC. This sequence encodes CASSEGGGYTF. The full variable domain, rest sourced from reference TRBV7-3 and TRBJ1-2, is GAGVSQTPSNKVTEKGKYVELRCDPISGHTALYWYRQSLGQGPEFLIYFQGTGAADDSGLPNDRFFAVRPEGSVSTLKIQRTERGDSAVYLCASSEGGGYTFGSGTRLTVV.

The chain is built from TRBV7-6 and TRBJ1-5; perhaps TRBD1 as D (6 bases). Germline CDR1 is SGHVS and CDR2 is FNYEAQ. V gave up 1 base and J gave up 1 base, with 14 bases separating them. The CDR3 is made up of 17 amino acids. The CDR3 sequence is CASSLGPRGLSNQPQHF. CDR3 in DNA: TGTGCCAGCAGCTTAGGACCGCGGGGGCTAAGCAATCAGCCCCAGCATTTT.

The rearrangement uses TRBV6-5 and TRBJ1-1; D might be TRBD1 (6 bases). This CDR3 has 13 amino acids. CDR1 and CDR2 (germline): MNHEY, SVGAGI. Trimming removed 5 bases from V and 6 bases from J, with 13 bases in between. CDR3 in DNA: TGTGCCAGCAGTAATGGGGGCAGGTCTGAAGCTTTCTTT. This encodes CASSNGGRSEAFF.

The chain uses TRBV6-5 and TRBJ2-7, with no clear D. Trimming cost V 4 bases and J 0 bases, with 4 bases left between them. The CDR3 runs 12 residues. Germline lookup yields CDR1 MNHEY and CDR2 SVGAGI. CDR3 in DNA: TGTGCCAGCAGTTCCTACTCCTACGAGCAGTACTTC. It yields the protein CASSSYSYEQYF.

The chain is built from TRBV19 and TRBJ1-1; D is unclear. Trimming took off 6 bases at V and 0 bases at J, with 8 bases between the two ends. This CDR3 spans 13 amino acids. Germline values: CDR1 LNHDA, CDR2 SQIVND (reference sequence). In nucleotides, the CDR3 is TGTGCCAGTAGGTCGGAGTTGAACACTGAAGCTTTCTTT. Translation: CASRSELNTEAFF.

A note on this clone: Relative to the germline gene, one junction end is altered; a read error may explain this. The chain recombines TRBV28 with TRBJ2-5; 10 bases are a match to TRBD2. The CDR3 covers 20 residues. Per the germline V gene, CDR1 is MDHEN and CDR2 is SYDVKM. The CDR3 region is CACSLEGIRTSGDTQETQYF. DNA of the CDR3: TGTGCCTGCAGTTTAGAGGGGATCAGGACTAGCGGAGATACACAAGAGACCCAGTACTTC.

The V gene is TRBV10-3, the J gene TRBJ2-2; 10 bases are shared with TRBD1. V shed 5 bases, J shed 5 bases, and the junction held 2 bases outside the gene matches. The CDR3 runs to 14 residues. The germline CDR1 and CDR2 sequences are ENHRY and SYGVKD. CDR3 in DNA: TGTGCCATCAGTCGGACAGGGGGTACCGGGGAGCTGTTTTTT. It specifies CAISRTGGTGELFF.

This chain joins TRBV6-5 and TRBJ2-7, with D tentatively TRBD2 (7 bases). The germline V and J ends were trimmed by 0 bases and 6 bases, with 15 bases remaining between them. Looked up from germline, CDR1 is MNHEY and CDR2 is SVGAGI. The CDR3 loop spans 15 amino acids. The CDR3 loop reads CASSYSWQGGGEQYF. DNA for the CDR3: TGTGCCAGCAGTTACTCCTGGCAGGGAGGGGGCGAGCAGTACTTC.

V and J are TRBV5-1 and TRBJ1-5, with D possibly TRBD1 on 5 matching bases. This CDR3 is built from 14 residues. The ends were cut back, 0 bases at V and 6 bases at J, with 10 bases in the middle. The germline V gene has CDR1 SGHRS and CDR2 YFSETQ. In nucleotides, the CDR3 is TGCGCCAGCAGCTTGGGGTTTGGGGCTCAGCCCCAGCATTTT. The encoded protein is CASSLGFGAQPQHF.